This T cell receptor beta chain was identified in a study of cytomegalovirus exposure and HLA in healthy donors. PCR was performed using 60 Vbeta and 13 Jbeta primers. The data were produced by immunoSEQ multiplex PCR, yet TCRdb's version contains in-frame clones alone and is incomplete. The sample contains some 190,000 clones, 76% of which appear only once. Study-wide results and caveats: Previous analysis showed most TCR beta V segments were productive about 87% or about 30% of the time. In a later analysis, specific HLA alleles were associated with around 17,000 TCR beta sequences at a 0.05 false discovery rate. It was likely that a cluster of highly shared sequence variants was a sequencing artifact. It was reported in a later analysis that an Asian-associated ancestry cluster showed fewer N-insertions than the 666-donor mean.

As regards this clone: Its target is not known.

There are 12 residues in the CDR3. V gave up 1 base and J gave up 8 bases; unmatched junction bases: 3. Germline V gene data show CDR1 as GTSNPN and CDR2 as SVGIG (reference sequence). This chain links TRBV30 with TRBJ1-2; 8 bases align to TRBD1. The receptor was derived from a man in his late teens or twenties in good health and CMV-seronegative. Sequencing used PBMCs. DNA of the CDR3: TGTGCCTGGAGTGGGACAGGGCGCGGCTACACCTTC. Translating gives CAWSGTGRGYTF.